This T cell receptor (beta chain) is drawn from a study of T cells in Graves' hyperthyroidism and ophthalmopathy. The CDR3 runs 16 residues. Germline assignment: CDR1 MNHNS and CDR2 SASEGT. V lost 2 bases to trimming and J lost 1 base, with 12 bases between them. Template material for amplifying TCR beta CDR3 regions consisted of RNA transcripts. A first-round RT-PCR of the TCR CDR3 used the HTBI primer set. TCRdb reanalysed the multiplex PCR reads using MiXCR and keeps one entry per CDR3 protein. The data contain nearly 110,000 distinct CDR3 sequences, about a sixth of them singletons. If no ophthalmopathy progression occurred within 18 months, Graves' hyperthyroidism was stable. Thyroid ultrasound, orbital computed tomography, clinical symptoms, and serum thyroxine and TRAb underpinned diagnoses. Fresh peripheral blood, 9.5 to 10 ml of it, supplied the PBMCs.

The sequenced sample consisted of blood. The source is a woman in her forties or fifties with Graves' hyperthyroidism. The chain couples TRBV6-1 to TRBJ1-5, with TRBD1 as a possible D gene (5 bases). The CDR3 nucleotides are TGTGCCAGCAGTGAAAGGTTGGGACTGAGCAATCAGCCCCAGCATTTT. Translation gives CASSERLGLSNQPQHF.